This TCR beta chain appears in the sequencing data of a study of blood T cell repertoires in COVID-19. CDR1 is GTSNPN and CDR2 is SVGIG in the germline V gene (reference sequence). The CDR3 is 15 residues long. V dropped 3 bases and J dropped 2 bases, with 14 bases sitting between them. Some clones are missing from TCRdb's copy, which holds only in-frame ones; the method was immunoSEQ multiplex PCR. This table has about 93,000 clones, more than 65% appearing once. This sequence joins TRBV30 and TRBJ1-5, with D tentatively TRBD1 (6 bases). Sequencing input: peripheral blood. This receptor was taken from a human donor in a cohort sampled during active COVID-19. The CDR3 DNA reads as TGTGCCTGGAGCGGGGGGGGGCCCGGCAATCAGCCCCAGCATTTT. Residues: CAWSGGGPGNQPQHF.